The next 10 T cell receptor beta chains were all read from a single sample in a study of blood T cell repertoires in COVID-19. Sequencing used immunoSEQ multiplex PCR; TCRdb keeps in-frame clones, though not all of them. Of just under 95,000 clones detected, around 80% appear once; the ten largest clones hold under 20%. Input material: peripheral blood. The receptors here all came from a human donor in a cohort sampled during active COVID-19.

This clone was seen only a few times. This chain connects TRBV5-6 to TRBJ1-5, with D possibly matching TRBD1 (6 bases). CDR1 SGHDT and CDR2 YYEEEE come from the germline V gene. The CDR3 is made up of 16 amino acids. The germline V and J ends were trimmed by 7 bases and 5 bases, with 22 bases remaining between them. The CDR3, as DNA: TGTGCCAGCCATACTTGGGGGCAGGGGCCGGATCAGCCCCAGCATTTT. Its translation is CASHTWGQGPDQPQHF. Based on the CDR3 plus reference TRBV5-6 and TRBJ1-5, the full variable domain is DAGVTQSPTHLIKTRGQQVTLRCSPKSGHDTVSWYQQALGQGPQFIFQYYEEEERQRGNFPDRFSGHQFPNYSSELNVNALLLGDSALYLCASHTWGQGPDQPQHFGDGTRLSIL.

This chain connects TRBV9 to TRBJ2-7; D ambiguous. The CDR3 has 15 amino acids. The germline gives CDR1 SGDLS, CDR2 YYNGEE. The V gene lost 0 bases and the J gene lost 3 bases, with 13 bases spanning the gap. The CDR3 DNA reads as TGTGCCAGCAGCGTAGCCGGGTCGGCAGACTACGAGCAGTACTTC. Its protein is CASSVAGSADYEQYF.

This clone was observed a handful of times. V is TRBV2 and J is TRBJ1-6, with D tentatively TRBD1 (6 bases). Germline CDR1 SNHLY, CDR2 FYNNEI. This CDR3 is 14 amino acids long. V was shortened by 8 bases and J by 7 bases, with 15 bases between the two germline ends. The CDR3 coding sequence is TGTGCCAGCCAACGCAGGGGTAACAATTCACCCCTCCACTTT. Its protein is CASQRRGNNSPLHF. Drawing the rest from reference TRBV2 and TRBJ1-6, the complete variable domain is EPEVTQTPSHQVTQMGQEVILRCVPISNHLYFYWYRQILGQKVEFLVSFYNNEISEKSEIFDDQFSVERPDGSNFTLKIRSTKLEDSAMYFCASQRRGNNSPLHFGNGTRLTVT.

The rearrangement uses TRBV5-6 and TRBJ2-6; TRBD1 matches at 8 bases. This CDR3 is 18 amino acids long. Per the germline V gene, CDR1 is SGHDT and CDR2 is YYEEEE. V lost 4 bases, J lost 0 bases, and 9 bases stayed unmatched. For the CDR3, the DNA is TGTGCCAGCAGCCGCGGTGGGGACAGGATCTCTGGGGCCAACGTCCTGACTTTC. This translates into CASSRGGDRISGANVLTF.

V gene TRBV5-6 combines with J gene TRBJ2-7; 7 nucleotides match TRBD1. CDR3 length: 16 amino acids. J was trimmed by 0 bases and V by 0 bases; bases with no gene match: 6. The germline gives CDR1 SGHDT, CDR2 YYEEEE. CDR3 sequence: CASSLERGLFSYEQYF. The CDR3 DNA reads as TGTGCCAGCAGCTTGGAAAGGGGGCTCTTCTCCTACGAGCAGTACTTC.

The gene calls are TRBV12-3 or TRBV12-4 and TRBJ2-7, with D possibly being TRBD1 (5 bases). V was pared by 7 bases and J by 6 bases, with 13 bases between. The CDR3 loop spans 12 amino acids. The CDR3 loop is CASTIQGFEQYF. DNA of the CDR3: TGTGCCAGCACCATCCAGGGCTTCGAGCAGTACTTC.

This clone was observed a few times. This sequence joins TRBV6-1 and TRBJ2-7; perhaps TRBD2 as D (5 bases). The ends were cut back, 0 bases at V and 6 bases at J, with 12 bases in the middle. This CDR3 has 14 residues. Germline-derived CDR1 and CDR2 are MNHNS and SASEGT. CDR3 protein: CASSEAAGLGEQYF. The DNA of the CDR3 is TGTGCCAGCAGTGAAGCCGCGGGCCTCGGCGAGCAGTACTTC.

This sequence joins TRBV11-2 and TRBJ1-4; D may be TRBD1 (5 bases). Trimming removed 3 bases from V and 4 bases from J, with 15 bases in between. This CDR3 has 16 residues. Germline CDR1 reads SGHAT; CDR2 reads FQNNGV. CDR3 nucleotide sequence: TGTGCCAGCAGCTTCCCCTTTGACAGACGTAATGAAAAACTGTTTTTT. Translated, it gives CASSFPFDRRNEKLFF.

The chain uses TRBV4-1 and TRBJ2-7; D call uncertain. The CDR3 has 13 residues. V lost 4 bases and J 3 bases, leaving 10 bases between the germline ends. From germline, CDR1 is MGHRA and CDR2 YSYEKL. CDR3 sequence reads: CASSLFPFYEQYF. CDR3 in DNA: TGCGCCAGCAGCCTCTTTCCCTTCTACGAGCAGTACTTC.

This clone appeared a single time. The chain joins TRBV23-1 to TRBJ2-7; D not resolved. TRBV23-1 is an ORF, with its function uncertain. The CDR3 sequence is 15 residues long. V lost 1 base and J 4 bases, leaving 14 bases between the germline ends. The CDR3 DNA is TGCGCCAGCAGTCAATACACGGGTGGCAGATACGAGCAGTACTTC. This sequence encodes CASSQYTGGRYEQYF.